This T cell receptor (beta chain) was identified during a study of lymphopenia after photon versus proton radiotherapy. Using immunoSEQ multiplex PCR, the repertoire was profiled, and TCRdb retains in-frame clones only, with some absent. Of around 66,000 clones in the sample, approximately 83% were seen once. Study findings and constraints: Post-nadir diversity loss with photons came from oligoclonal expansion, particularly CD8+ Temra cells. Authors raise, but do not show, better survival with proton therapy. Post-nadir TCR diversity decline inversely tracked overall survival among those who died. Photon-treated patients lost naive T cells and TCR diversity; proton-treated stayed stable.

The V gene's germline CDR1 is MNHEY and CDR2 SMNVEV (reference sequence). The CDR3 extends over 13 amino acids. V dropped 6 bases and J dropped 1; count of bases not matched to a gene: 1. This clone was seen more than once but under ten times. The target antigen is unknown. The J gene is TRBJ1-1, the V gene TRBV27; 8 bases map to TRBD1. The material sequenced was peripheral blood, taken from a patient treated with photon-based radiotherapy. This clonotype was sampled from a man aged 40-50 years with gastric cancer. The CDR3 spells CASRGQGNTEAFF. The CDR3 DNA reads as TGTGCCAGCAGAGGACAGGGGAACACTGAAGCTTTCTTT.